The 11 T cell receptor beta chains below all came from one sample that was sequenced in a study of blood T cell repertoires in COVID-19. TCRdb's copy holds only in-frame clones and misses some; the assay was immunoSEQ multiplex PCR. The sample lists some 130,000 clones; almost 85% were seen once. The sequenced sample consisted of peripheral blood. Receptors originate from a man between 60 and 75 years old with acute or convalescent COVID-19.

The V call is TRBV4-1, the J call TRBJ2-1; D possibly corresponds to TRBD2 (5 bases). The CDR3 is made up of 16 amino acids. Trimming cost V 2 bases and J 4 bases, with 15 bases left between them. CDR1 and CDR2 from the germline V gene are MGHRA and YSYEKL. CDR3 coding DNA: TGCGCCAGCAGCCAAAGATCCACCTCGGGGTACAATGAGCAGTTCTTC. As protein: CASSQRSTSGYNEQFF.

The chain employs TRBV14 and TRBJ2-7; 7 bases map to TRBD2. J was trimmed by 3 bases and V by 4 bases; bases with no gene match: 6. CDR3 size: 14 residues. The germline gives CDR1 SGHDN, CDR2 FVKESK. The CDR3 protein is CASSLKTSFYEQYF. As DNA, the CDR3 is TGTGCCAGCAGCCTAAAGACTAGCTTCTACGAGCAGTACTTC.

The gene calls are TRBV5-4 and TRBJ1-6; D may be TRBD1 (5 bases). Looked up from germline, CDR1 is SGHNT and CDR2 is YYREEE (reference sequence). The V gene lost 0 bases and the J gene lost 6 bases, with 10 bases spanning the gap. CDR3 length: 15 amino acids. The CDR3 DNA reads TGTGCCAGCAGCTTGGAGGCAGGGCCTAATTCACCCCTCCACTTT. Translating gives CASSLEAGPNSPLHF. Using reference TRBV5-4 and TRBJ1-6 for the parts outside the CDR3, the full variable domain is ETGVTQSPTHLIKTRGQQVTLRCSSQSGHNTVSWYQQALGQGPQFIFQYYREEENGRGNFPPRFSGLQFPNYSSELNVNALELDDSALYLCASSLEAGPNSPLHFGNGTRLTVT.

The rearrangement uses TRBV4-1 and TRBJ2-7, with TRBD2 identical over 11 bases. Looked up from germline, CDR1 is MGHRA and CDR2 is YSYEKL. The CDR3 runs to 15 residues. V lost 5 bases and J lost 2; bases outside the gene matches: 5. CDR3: CASSGGTSGPYEQYF. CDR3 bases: TGCGCCAGCAGCGGCGGGACTAGCGGACCCTACGAGCAGTACTTC.

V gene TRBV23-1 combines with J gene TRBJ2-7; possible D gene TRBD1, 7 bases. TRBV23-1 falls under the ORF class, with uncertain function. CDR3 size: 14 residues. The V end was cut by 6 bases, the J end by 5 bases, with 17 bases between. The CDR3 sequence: CASSLRGVRDEQYF. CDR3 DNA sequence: TGCGCCAGCAGCCTCAGGGGGGTTCGGGACGAGCAGTACTTC.

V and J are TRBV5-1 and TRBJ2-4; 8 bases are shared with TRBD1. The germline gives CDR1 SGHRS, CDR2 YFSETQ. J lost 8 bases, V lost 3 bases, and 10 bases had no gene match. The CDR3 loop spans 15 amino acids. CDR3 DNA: TGCGCCAGCAGCTCCGAGGGCAGGGGGCTGGACATTCAGTACTTC. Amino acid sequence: CASSSEGRGLDIQYF.

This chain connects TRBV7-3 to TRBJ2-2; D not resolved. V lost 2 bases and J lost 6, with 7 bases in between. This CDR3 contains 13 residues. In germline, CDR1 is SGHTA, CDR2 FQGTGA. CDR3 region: CASSLLRAGELFF. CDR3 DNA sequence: TGTGCCAGCAGCTTATTGAGAGCCGGGGAGCTGTTTTTT. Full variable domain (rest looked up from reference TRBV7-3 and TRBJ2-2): GAGVSQTPSNKVTEKGKYVELRCDPISGHTALYWYRQSLGQGPEFLIYFQGTGAADDSGLPNDRFFAVRPEGSVSTLKIQRTERGDSAVYLCASSLLRAGELFFGEGSRLTVL.

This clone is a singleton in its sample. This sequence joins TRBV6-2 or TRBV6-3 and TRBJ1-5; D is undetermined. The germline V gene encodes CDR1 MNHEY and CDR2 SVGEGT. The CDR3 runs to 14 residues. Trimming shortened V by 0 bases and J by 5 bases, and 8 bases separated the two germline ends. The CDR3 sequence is CASSYSAVDQPQHF. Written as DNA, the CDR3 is TGTGCCAGCAGTTACTCGGCTGTTGATCAGCCCCAGCATTTT.

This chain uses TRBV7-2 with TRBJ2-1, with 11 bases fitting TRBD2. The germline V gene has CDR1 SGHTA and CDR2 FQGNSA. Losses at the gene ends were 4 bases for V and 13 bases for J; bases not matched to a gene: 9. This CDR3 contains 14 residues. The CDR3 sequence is CASSSGLAGPVQFF. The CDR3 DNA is TGTGCCAGCAGCTCCGGACTAGCGGGCCCCGTCCAGTTCTTC. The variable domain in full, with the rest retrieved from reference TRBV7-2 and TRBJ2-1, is GAGVSQSPSNKVTEKGKDVELRCDPISGHTALYWYRQSLGQGLEFLIYFQGNSAPDKSGLPSDRFSAERTGGSVSTLTIQRTQQEDSAVYLCASSSGLAGPVQFFGPGTRLTVL.

This CDR3 is CASSGLGTGGLETQYF. CDR3 nucleotide sequence: TGTGCCAGCAGCGGATTAGGGACAGGGGGCCTTGAGACCCAGTACTTC. The chain has TRBV9 and TRBJ2-5; 12 bases match TRBD1. The CDR3 spans 16 residues. Per germline, CDR1 SGDLS and CDR2 YYNGEE. V lost 3 bases and J lost 5; bases outside the gene matches: 8.

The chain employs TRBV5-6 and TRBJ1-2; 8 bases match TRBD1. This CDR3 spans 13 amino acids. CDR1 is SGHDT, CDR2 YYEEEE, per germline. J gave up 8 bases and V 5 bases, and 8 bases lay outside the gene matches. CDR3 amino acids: CASRSDRGWGYTF. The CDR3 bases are TGTGCCAGCAGATCCGACAGGGGCTGGGGCTACACCTTC.